The rows below give T cell receptor beta chains drawn from one sample of a study of control samples from healthy donors and cancer patients. Assay: immunoSEQ multiplex PCR; the TCRdb copy retains only in-frame clones and omits some. The top ten hold almost 6% of the sample, which has 150,000 or so clones, roughly 93% seen once. Sequencing was carried out using blood. The receptors stem from a man between 18 and 35 years old in good health. CDR3s include the opening cysteine and the closing phenylalanine or tryptophan.

V gene	J gene	CDR3 protein
TRBV3-1/TRBV3-2	TRBJ1-2	CASTPQRGSPFYGYTF
TRBV18	TRBJ1-1	CASSQATVTEAFF
TRBV27	TRBJ1-6	CASILRWGNNSPLHF
TRBV7-3	TRBJ2-2	CASSPTGAVNTGELFF
TRBV9	TRBJ1-5	CASSRGPTVTPQHF
TRBV3-1/TRBV3-2	TRBJ1-4	CASSLRPGRGEKLFF
TRBV28	TRBJ2-3	CASSLTGGAQDTQYF
TRBV9	TRBJ2-1	CASSVVGSTYNEQFF
TRBV12-2	TRBJ2-3	CASRPKPGQGKATDTQYF
TRBV19	TRBJ1-1	CASSIEGLGLGAFF
TRBV6-2/TRBV6-3	TRBJ1-1	CASSYSRVTEAFF
TRBV3-1/TRBV3-2	TRBJ2-1	CASSPRGGVYNEQFF
TRBV6-1	TRBJ1-5	CASSGQDRGLFLSNQPQHF
TRBV7-8	TRBJ1-5	CASSIGQGAVGNQPQHF
TRBV9	TRBJ2-2	CASSVGGNTGELFF
TRBV7-6	TRBJ2-1	CASSLVGSSYLHNEQFF
TRBV4-1	TRBJ2-1	CASSLGQEVYNEQFF
TRBV4-1	TRBJ1-1	CASSQQGHTEAFF
TRBV28	TRBJ1-2	CASSLGGLSYGYTF
TRBV6-1	TRBJ1-5	CASSEALGHGGNQPQHF
TRBV27	TRBJ1-3	CASRTQGSRGNTIYF
TRBV3-1/TRBV3-2	TRBJ2-7	CASSQDKSGFYEQYF
TRBV7-9	TRBJ1-1	CASTVLGLANTEAFF